This TCR beta chain was documented in a study of beta chain features in type 1 diabetes. Expressed TCRB transcripts were sequenced after all isolated RNA was converted to cDNA. The data were produced by immunoSEQ multiplex PCR, yet TCRdb's version contains in-frame clones alone and is incomplete. Among 300,000 to 350,000 clones listed, about 15% were seen once. This CDR3 has 12 amino acids. Trimming pared 0 bases from V and 8 bases from J, leaving 7 bases between. The germline V gene has CDR1 LNHNV and CDR2 YYDKDF (reference sequence). The sample was central memory CD4+ T cells from blood. This clonotype originated in a man aged 25 to 40 in good health. The chain employs TRBV15 and TRBJ1-1; D remains ambiguous. The CDR3 region is CATSRDRAEAFF. The CDR3, as DNA: TGTGCCACCAGCAGAGATCGTGCCGAAGCTTTCTTT.